One sample yielded the 26 T cell receptor beta chains listed below, sequenced in a study of blood T cell repertoires in COVID-19 (TCRdb year 2020). The library relied on the immunoSEQ multiplex PCR assay. This is the immuneACCESS table as TCRdb keeps it, with only in-frame sequences that have V and J called. A part of the clones is gone; compared with another copy, unresolved V genes explain less than half, and the rest is unexplained. Here the sample has over 100,000 clones; roughly 89% occur a single time. The top ten constitute more than 3.5% of the sample. Specimen: peripheral blood. Every receptor here comes from a man aged 55 to 70 with COVID-19, enrolled during active disease.

The chain links TRBV5-4 to TRBJ2-1; TRBD2 is a possible D gene (6 bases). Trimming left V 4 bases short and J 0 bases short, with 17 bases between. CDR1 and CDR2 (germline): SGHNT, YYREEE (reference sequence). This CDR3 is 17 amino acids long. CDR3 bases: TGTGCCAGCAGCCCCCATCTGGCGGGGATCTCCTACAATGAGCAGTTCTTC. It yields the protein CASSPHLAGISYNEQFF.

The chain has TRBV5-1 and TRBJ1-1; 7 bases agree with TRBD1. Germline loops: CDR1 SGHRS, CDR2 YFSETQ. CDR3 size: 15 residues. V dropped 1 base and J dropped 0; count of bases not matched to a gene: 3. The CDR3 protein is CASSLQTGMNTEAFF. The DNA of the CDR3 is TGCGCCAGCAGCTTGCAGACAGGGATGAACACTGAAGCTTTCTTT.

The J gene is TRBJ2-2, the V gene TRBV9; D call uncertain. The ends were cut back, 4 bases at V and 9 bases at J, with 13 bases in the middle. The CDR3 extends over 13 amino acids. CDR1 is SGDLS and CDR2 is YYNGEE in the germline V gene. Here the CDR3 reads CASSPGPVRELFF. CDR3 bases: TGTGCCAGCAGCCCCGGTCCTGTCCGGGAGCTGTTTTTT.

The chain combines TRBV7-3 with TRBJ2-2; 10 nucleotides match TRBD2. Germline loops: CDR1 SGHTA, CDR2 FQGTGA. Trimming took 5 bases from V and 4 from J; bases not matched to a gene: 7. This CDR3 region has 16 residues. The CDR3 region has the DNA TGTGCCAGCAGCCCCCGCAGCGGGGGGGCCACCGGGGAGCTGTTTTTT. Its translation: CASSPRSGGATGELFF.

This clone was picked up a small number of times. This chain joins TRBV7-2 and TRBJ1-1; D uncertain. There are 14 residues in the CDR3. Per germline, CDR1 SGHTA and CDR2 FQGNSA. Trimming left V 3 bases short and J 5 bases short, with 13 bases between. The DNA for the CDR3 is TGTGCCAGCAGCTTCGCGCCGGCGAGGACTGAAGCTTTCTTT. This encodes CASSFAPARTEAFF.

The chain recombines TRBV11-2 with TRBJ2-5, with 11 bases aligning to TRBD2. The ends lost 3 bases at V and 5 bases at J; junction bases unmatched: 8. The germline V gene encodes CDR1 SGHAT and CDR2 FQNNGV. This CDR3 is 16 amino acids long. CDR3 in amino acids: CASSFELAGVGETQYF. For the CDR3, the DNA is TGTGCCAGCAGCTTTGAACTAGCGGGGGTTGGGGAGACCCAGTACTTC. Using reference TRBV11-2 and TRBJ2-5 for the parts outside the CDR3, the full variable domain is EAGVAQSPRYKIIEKRQSVAFWCNPISGHATLYWYQQILGQGPKLLIQFQNNGVVDDSQLPKDRFSAERLKGVDSTLKIQPAKLEDSAVYLCASSFELAGVGETQYFGPGTRLLVL.

This CDR3 reads CASRQGYNEQFF. CDR3 nucleotide sequence: TGTGCCAGCCGACAGGGATACAATGAGCAGTTCTTC. The chain couples TRBV28 to TRBJ2-1; 7 bases line up with TRBD1. The CDR3 extends over 12 amino acids. Germline V gene sequence: CDR1 MDHEN, CDR2 SYDVKM. V was pared by 8 bases and J by 4 bases, with 2 bases of the junction left unmatched.

The chain links TRBV11-1 to TRBJ1-2, with 8 positions matching TRBD1. Per germline, CDR1 SGHAT and CDR2 FQDESV (reference sequence). The CDR3 runs to 13 residues. V dropped 3 bases and J dropped 4; count of bases not matched to a gene: 1. The chain's CDR3 is CASSFGQGYGYTF. For the CDR3, the DNA is TGTGCCAGCAGCTTCGGACAGGGCTATGGCTACACCTTC. The whole variable domain, remainder taken from reference TRBV11-1 and TRBJ1-2, is EAEVAQSPRYKITEKSQAVAFWCDPISGHATLYWYRQILGQGPELLVQFQDESVVDDSQLPKDRFSAERLKGVDSTLKIQPAELGDSAMYLCASSFGQGYGYTFGSGTRLTVV.

The chain carries TRBV28 and TRBJ2-5, with TRBD1 matching 8 bases. Per the germline V gene, CDR1 is MDHEN and CDR2 is SYDVKM. The CDR3 extends over 14 amino acids. V lost 6 bases to trimming and J lost 5 bases; unmatched junction nucleotides: 8. In nucleotides, the CDR3 is TGTGCCAGCAGGCTAACAGGGGGACGGGAGACCCAGTACTTC. It yields the protein CASRLTGGRETQYF.

This clone turned up a few times. The CDR3 DNA sequence: TGTGCCAGCAGCCCAGGACAGGGGGGTAATAATGAAAAACTGTTTTTT. Translating it yields CASSPGQGGNNEKLFF. The J gene is TRBJ1-4, the V gene TRBV9, with 10 bases that match TRBD1. Germline V lookup: CDR1 SGDLS, CDR2 YYNGEE. The CDR3 runs to 16 residues. With 4 bases clipped from V and 4 bases from J, the junction kept 7 bases outside the gene matches.

The chain joins TRBV10-3 to TRBJ1-2; D might be TRBD1 (5 bases). The CDR3 is made up of 11 amino acids. Germline V gene lookup returns CDR1 ENHRY and CDR2 SYGVKD. V lost 7 bases and J 8 bases, leaving 11 bases between the germline ends. CDR3: CAITPGWGYTF. The CDR3 DNA reads as TGTGCCATCACTCCAGGGTGGGGCTACACCTTC.

This clone occurred a few times. The chain recombines TRBV19 with TRBJ2-3; 9 nucleotides line up with TRBD2. V was clipped by 3 bases and J by 6 bases; unmatched bases: 16. The V gene's germline CDR1 is LNHDA and CDR2 SQIVND (reference sequence). There are 18 residues in the CDR3. The CDR3 sequence: CASSMGTSLGGSMDTQYF. The CDR3 DNA reads as TGTGCCAGTAGTATGGGGACTAGCCTCGGGGGGAGTATGGATACGCAGTATTTT.

The chain carries TRBV7-6 and TRBJ2-7; TRBD1 aligns across 8 bases. The CDR3 sequence is 21 residues long. Trimming removed 0 bases from V and 4 bases from J; junction bases left unmatched: 23. Germline lookup yields CDR1 SGHVS and CDR2 FNYEAQ. In DNA, the CDR3 is TGTGCCAGCAGCTTAGCGCCCTTCAGGGGGCCCCAAGCCCAAGCTAAATACGAGCAGTACTTC. Residues: CASSLAPFRGPQAQAKYEQYF.

J is TRBJ1-5 and V is TRBV9, with TRBD1 matching over 7 bases. J gave up 3 bases and V 0 bases, and 3 bases lay outside the gene matches. The CDR3 covers 15 residues. The germline CDR1 and CDR2 sequences are SGDLS and YYNGEE. The DNA for the CDR3 is TGTGCCAGCAGCGTAGGGGACAGCAACAATCAGCCCCAGCATTTT. This translates into CASSVGDSNNQPQHF.

V is TRBV9 and J is TRBJ1-2; D is unclear. V was pared by 0 bases and J by 2 bases, with 14 bases between. The CDR3 loop spans 16 amino acids. CDR1 and CDR2 (germline): SGDLS, YYNGEE. The CDR3, as DNA: TGTGCCAGCAGCGTAGAAGGCGTGGGAGGGAACTATGGCTACACCTTC. It specifies CASSVEGVGGNYGYTF.

The chain joins TRBV18 to TRBJ1-5, with D hard to call. Germline V gene data show CDR1 as KGHSH and CDR2 as LQKENI. The CDR3 length is 13 residues. V dropped 6 bases and J dropped 5 bases, with 11 bases sitting between them. The DNA of the CDR3 is TGTGCCAGCTCCCTGGACTTCGATCAGCCCCAGCATTTT. Translated, it gives CASSLDFDQPQHF. The entire variable domain, with the rest obtained from reference TRBV18 and TRBJ1-5, is as follows: NAGVMQNPRHLVRRRGQEARLRCSPMKGHSHVYWYRQLPEEGLKFMVYLQKENIIDESGMPKERFSAEFPKEGPSILRIQQVVRGDSAAYFCASSLDFDQPQHFGDGTRLSIL.

The chain uses TRBV14 and TRBJ2-7, with 10 bases identical to TRBD2. In germline, CDR1 is SGHDN, CDR2 FVKESK. J lost 4 bases, V lost 0 bases, and 6 bases had no gene match. The CDR3 is made up of 16 amino acids. The CDR3 sequence is CASSQDWLAGAYEQYF. CDR3 nucleotides: TGTGCCAGCAGCCAAGATTGGCTAGCGGGGGCTTACGAGCAGTACTTC.

The chain employs TRBV19 and TRBJ1-2; no reliable D call. There are 13 residues in the CDR3. The germline CDR1 and CDR2 sequences are LNHDA and SQIVND (reference sequence). Trimming took off 4 bases at V and 5 bases at J, with 11 bases between the two ends. In DNA, the CDR3 is TGTGCCAGTAGTACCGGGGTAGGGTATGGCTACACCTTC. Its translation is CASSTGVGYGYTF. The complete variable domain, with remaining parts taken from reference TRBV19 and TRBJ1-2, reads DGGITQSPKYLFRKEGQNVTLSCEQNLNHDAMYWYRQDPGQGLRLIYYSQIVNDFQKGDIAEGYSVSREKKESFPLTVTSAQKNPTAFYLCASSTGVGYGYTFGSGTRLTVV.

This clone was found once. The chain recombines TRBV5-6 with TRBJ1-6, with D uncertain. This CDR3 has 14 residues. Germline CDR1 reads SGHDT; CDR2 reads YYEEEE. V dropped 5 bases and J dropped 8 bases, with 14 bases sitting between them. The CDR3 region has the DNA TGTGCCAGCAGGACGGAGGGAATCGATTCACCCCTCCACTTT. It codes for CASRTEGIDSPLHF.

The CDR3 spells CASSLAPPGSNQPQHF. The CDR3 bases are TGTGCCAGCAGCTTAGCTCCCCCGGGTAGCAATCAGCCCCAGCATTTT. J is TRBJ1-5 and V is TRBV7-2, with D unclear. CDR3 size: 16 residues. The germline V gene encodes CDR1 SGHTA and CDR2 FQGNSA. Trimming took 0 bases from V and 0 from J, leaving 9 bases between them. Filled out from reference TRBV7-2 and TRBJ1-5, the complete variable domain reads GAGVSQSPSNKVTEKGKDVELRCDPISGHTALYWYRQSLGQGLEFLIYFQGNSAPDKSGLPSDRFSAERTGGSVSTLTIQRTQQEDSAVYLCASSLAPPGSNQPQHFGDGTRLSIL.

The chain uses TRBV19 and TRBJ2-7; tentative D call: TRBD1 (5 bases). CDR1 and CDR2 from the germline V gene are LNHDA and SQIVND (reference sequence). The CDR3 spans 12 residues. Trimming stripped 8 bases from V and 4 bases from J, with 12 bases between. The CDR3 sequence: CASGRTRYEQYF. CDR3 DNA: TGTGCCAGTGGTCGGACACGGTACGAGCAGTACTTC. Drawing the rest from reference TRBV19 and TRBJ2-7, the complete variable domain is DGGITQSPKYLFRKEGQNVTLSCEQNLNHDAMYWYRQDPGQGLRLIYYSQIVNDFQKGDIAEGYSVSREKKESFPLTVTSAQKNPTAFYLCASGRTRYEQYFGPGTRLTVT.

The chain joins TRBV15 to TRBJ2-7, with D uncertain. CDR1 and CDR2 (germline): LNHNV, YYDKDF (reference sequence). The CDR3 is made up of 13 amino acids. V lost 0 bases, J lost 3 bases, and 6 bases lay in between. The CDR3 nucleotides read TGTGCCACCAGCAGAGATTATAGCTACGAGCAGTACTTC. Its translation: CATSRDYSYEQYF.

The chain carries TRBV5-1 and TRBJ1-2; 9 bases match TRBD1. This CDR3 contains 14 residues. V gave up 1 base and J gave up 6 bases; unmatched junction bases: 4. CDR1 is SGHRS and CDR2 is YFSETQ in the germline V gene. CDR3 sequence: CASSLNRQGDGYTF. Here the CDR3 DNA reads TGCGCCAGCAGCTTGAACCGACAGGGGGATGGCTACACCTTC.

This sequence joins TRBV10-2 and TRBJ1-4; 10 positions match TRBD1. The ends lost 5 bases at V and 6 bases at J; junction bases unmatched: 9. Germline-derived CDR1 and CDR2 are WSHSY and SAAADI. This CDR3 is 16 amino acids long. CDR3 loop: CASSWRGGTGDEKLFF. The CDR3 bases are TGCGCCAGCAGTTGGCGGGGAGGGACAGGGGATGAAAAACTGTTTTTT.

This chain links TRBV19 with TRBJ2-7, with 11 nucleotides matching TRBD2. The V gene's germline CDR1 is LNHDA and CDR2 SQIVND (reference sequence). The J segment lost 1 base and the V segment lost 3 bases, leaving 11 bases of the junction unmatched. CDR3 length: 18 residues. The CDR3 here is CASSIRLAGGTSSYEQYF. Written as DNA, the CDR3 is TGTGCCAGTAGTATCCGGCTAGCGGGGGGCACCTCTTCCTACGAGCAGTACTTC. The entire variable domain, with the rest obtained from reference TRBV19 and TRBJ2-7, is as follows: DGGITQSPKYLFRKEGQNVTLSCEQNLNHDAMYWYRQDPGQGLRLIYYSQIVNDFQKGDIAEGYSVSREKKESFPLTVTSAQKNPTAFYLCASSIRLAGGTSSYEQYFGPGTRLTVT.

V usage is TRBV27 and J usage is TRBJ1-5; D is perhaps TRBD1 (6 bases). Trimming took off 2 bases at V and 2 bases at J, with 13 bases between the two ends. Looked up from germline, CDR1 is MNHEY and CDR2 is SMNVEV (reference sequence). CDR3 length: 16 residues. The CDR3 spells CASSLRAGAGNQPQHF. The CDR3, as DNA: TGTGCCAGCAGTTTAAGAGCAGGGGCTGGCAATCAGCCCCAGCATTTT.